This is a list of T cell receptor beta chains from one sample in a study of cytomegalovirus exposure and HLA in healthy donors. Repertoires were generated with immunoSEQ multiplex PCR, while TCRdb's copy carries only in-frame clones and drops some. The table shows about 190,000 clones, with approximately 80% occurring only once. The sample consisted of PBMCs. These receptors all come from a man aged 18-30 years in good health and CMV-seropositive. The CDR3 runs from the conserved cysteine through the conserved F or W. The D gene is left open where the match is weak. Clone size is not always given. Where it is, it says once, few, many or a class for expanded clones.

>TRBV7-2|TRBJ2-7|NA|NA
TGTGCCAGCAGCTTTCCGTACAGGGCTTTCGAGCAGTACTTC
CASSFPYRAFEQYF
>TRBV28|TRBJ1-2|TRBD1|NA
TGTGCCAGCAGTGGGGACAGGGAGGACTTTGGCTACACCTTC
CASSGDREDFGYTF
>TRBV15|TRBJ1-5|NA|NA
TGTGCCACCAGCAGAGCTGGGGCGGTTCAGCCCCAGCATTTT
CATSRAGAVQPQHF
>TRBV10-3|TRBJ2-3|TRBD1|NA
TGTGCCATAGGGGGACAGGGGGCTAGCACAGATACGCAGTATTTT
CAIGGQGASTDTQYF
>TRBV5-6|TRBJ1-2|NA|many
TGTGCCAGCGGGGAGGGAACCAACTATGGCTACACCTTC
CASGEGTNYGYTF
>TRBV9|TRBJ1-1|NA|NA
TGTGCCAGCAGTGGACTGACGGACACTGAAGCTTTCTTT
CASSGLTDTEAFF
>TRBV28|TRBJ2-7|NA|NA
TGTGCCAGCAGATCTGGACTGCACGAGCAGTACTTC
CASRSGLHEQYF
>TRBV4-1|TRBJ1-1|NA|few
TGCGCCAGCAGCCAAGTAGGGACTAACACTGAAGCTTTCTTT
CASSQVGTNTEAFF
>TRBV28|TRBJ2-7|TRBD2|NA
TGTGCCAGCACCACTAGCGGGACCTTACCGGGGGTGGAGCAGTACTTC
CASTTSGTLPGVEQYF
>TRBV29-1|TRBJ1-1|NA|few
TGCAGCGCTAAGAACAGGGTAGCTTTCTTT
CSAKNRVAFF
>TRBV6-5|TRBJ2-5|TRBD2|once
TGTGCCAGCAGTTACAAACTAGCGGCTCAAGAGACCCAGTACTTC
CASSYKLAAQETQYF
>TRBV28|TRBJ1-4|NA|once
TGTGCCAGCAGTTTATGGCAGGGAGGGGAAAAACTGTTTTTT
CASSLWQGGEKLFF
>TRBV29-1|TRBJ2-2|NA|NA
TGCAGCGCCCCGACAGAGGCCGGGGAGCTGTTTTTT
CSAPTEAGELFF
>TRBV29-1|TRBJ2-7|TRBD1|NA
TGCAGCGTCGCACATACGGGACAGGGGACCTACGAGCAGTACTTC
CSVAHTGQGTYEQYF
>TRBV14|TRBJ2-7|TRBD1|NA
TGTGCCAGCAGCCAATTCCAGGGGGCATACGAGCAGTACTTC
CASSQFQGAYEQYF
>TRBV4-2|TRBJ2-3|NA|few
TGTGCCAGCAGCCAAGTGACCGTCGACTCACGCACAGATACGCAGTATTTT
CASSQVTVDSRTDTQYF
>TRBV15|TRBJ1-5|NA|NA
TGTGCCACCCGGGTGGGCAATCAGCCCCAGCATTTT
CATRVGNQPQHF
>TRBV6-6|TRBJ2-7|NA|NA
TGTGCCAGCAGTTACTCCGTCGGGGGCGAGCAGTACTTC
CASSYSVGGEQYF
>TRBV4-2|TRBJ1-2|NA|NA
TGTGCCAGCAGCCAAGATGGGGGGGGAGATGGCTACACCTTC
CASSQDGGGDGYTF
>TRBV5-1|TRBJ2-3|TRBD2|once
TGCGCCAGCACCCTTCTAGCGGGCTTCACAGATACGCAGTATTTT
CASTLLAGFTDTQYF
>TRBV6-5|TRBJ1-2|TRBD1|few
TGTGCCAGCAGTTACTCCGGGACAGGCCCTAAGCAGTTC
CASSYSGTGPKQF
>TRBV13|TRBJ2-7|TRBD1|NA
TGTGCCAGCAGCGCCCGGGGACAGGGAAACAACGAGCAGTACTTC
CASSARGQGNNEQYF
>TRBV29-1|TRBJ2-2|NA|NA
TGCAGCGTTGGTGAACAGCTGAACACCGGGGAGCTGTTTTTT
CSVGEQLNTGELFF
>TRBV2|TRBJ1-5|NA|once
TGTGCCAGCAGGGATCAGGGGATGTTCTATCAGCCCCAGCATTTT
CASRDQGMFYQPQHF
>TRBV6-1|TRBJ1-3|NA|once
TGTGCCAGCAGTGTTGAGGGTACGAGTGGAAACACCATATATTTT
CASSVEGTSGNTIYF
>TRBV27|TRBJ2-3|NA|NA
TGTGCCAGCAGCCGTCGGGAGTTCACAGATACGCAGTATTTT
CASSRREFTDTQYF
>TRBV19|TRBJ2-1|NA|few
TGTGCCAGTAGTACGCGGAATGAGCAGTTCTTC
CASSTRNEQFF
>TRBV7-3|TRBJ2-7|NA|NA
TGTGCCAGCGGGACTGGTACGGAGCAGTACTTC
CASGTGTEQYF
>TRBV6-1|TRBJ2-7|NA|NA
TGTGCCAGCAGTGAATTAAACGAGCAGTACTTC
CASSELNEQYF
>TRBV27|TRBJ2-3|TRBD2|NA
TGTGCCAGCAGTTTCTTTCCCCCTAGCGGGAGACAAGTAGATACGCAGTATTTT
CASSFFPPSGRQVDTQYF
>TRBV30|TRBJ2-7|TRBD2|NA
TGTGCCTGGAGTGTACTAGCGGGAGAGCAGTACTTC
CAWSVLAGEQYF
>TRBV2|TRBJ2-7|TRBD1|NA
TGTGCCAGCAGCGGACAGGGGGCCCTCTACGAGCAGTACTTC
CASSGQGALYEQYF
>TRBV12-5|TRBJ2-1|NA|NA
TGTGCTAGTGGTCCCAAGGGGGAGTTCGAGCAGTTCTTC
CASGPKGEFEQFF
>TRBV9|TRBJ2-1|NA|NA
TGTGCCAGCAGCGTTGACAGACTCATTAATGAGCAGTTCTTC
CASSVDRLINEQFF
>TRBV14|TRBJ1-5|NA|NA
TGTGCCAGCAGCCAAGAAGGGTTAAAGGGGCACACTCATGATGCACTGTGTAGCAATCAGCCCCAGCATTTT
CASSQEGLKGHTHDALCSNQPQHF
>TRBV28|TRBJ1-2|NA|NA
TGTGCCAGCAGTTCCTACGTCTATGGCTACACCTTC
CASSSYVYGYTF
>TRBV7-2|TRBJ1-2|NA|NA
TGTGCCAGCAGCTTAGGCGGGGGGCTGTACTATGGCTACACCTTC
CASSLGGGLYYGYTF
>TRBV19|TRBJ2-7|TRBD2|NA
TGTGCCAGTAGTATAGATCATCGACGGACTAGCGGGAGAAATGCCTACGAGCAGTACTTC
CASSIDHRRTSGRNAYEQYF
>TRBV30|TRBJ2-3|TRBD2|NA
TGTGCCTGGAGTGTGGGGCTAGCGGGAACAGATACGCAGTATTTT
CAWSVGLAGTDTQYF
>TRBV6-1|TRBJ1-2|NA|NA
TGTGCCAGCAGTGAAACCGAGGGTCGGAGCTACACCTTC
CASSETEGRSYTF
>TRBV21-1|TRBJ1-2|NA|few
TGTGCCAGCAGAAAGGGCAGGGGGCCTGGCTACACCTTC
CASRKGRGPGYTF
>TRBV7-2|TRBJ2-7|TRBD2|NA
TGTGCCAGCAGCTTAGTTGGGACTAGCGGGAGGACGGGAGAGCAGTACTTC
CASSLVGTSGRTGEQYF
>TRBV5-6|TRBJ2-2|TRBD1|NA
TGTGCCAGCAGCTGGATGGGACAGGGGGGCACCGGGGAGCTGTTTTTT
CASSWMGQGGTGELFF
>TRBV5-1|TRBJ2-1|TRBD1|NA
TGCGCCAGCAGCGCCGGGGACAGGGGGCGAGGAGGGGTCAATGAGCAGTTCTTC
CASSAGDRGRGGVNEQFF
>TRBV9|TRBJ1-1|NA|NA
TGTGCCAGCAGCCCCCAGGGTAACACTGAAGCTTTCTTT
CASSPQGNTEAFF